The 16 T cell receptor beta chains below were found in one sample sequenced in a study of T cell responses to AZD1222 COVID-19 vaccine. Clones were read by immunoSEQ multiplex PCR, and TCRdb kept only the in-frame ones, dropping some. Among 140,000 to 150,000 clones, roughly nine tenths were seen once, and the ten largest hold 3% to 4%. Sequenced here: peripheral blood, sampled 28 days after the second AZD1222 dose. The receptors come from an adult who received the AZD1222 COVID-19 vaccine.

J is TRBJ1-3 and V is TRBV7-8; no clear D gene. V was shortened by 1 base and J by 0 bases, with 13 bases between the two germline ends. The germline gives CDR1 SGHVS, CDR2 FQNEAQ. The CDR3 covers 17 residues. The CDR3 bases are TGTGCCAGCAGCTTAGGATTAATACTACACTCTGGAAACACCATATATTTT. Translating gives CASSLGLILHSGNTIYF. Looking up the rest from reference TRBV7-8 and TRBJ1-3 gives the full variable domain: GAGVSQSPRYKVAKRGQDVALRCDPISGHVSLFWYQQALGQGPEFLTYFQNEAQLDKSGLPSDRFFAERPEGSVSTLKIQRTQQEDSAVYLCASSLGLILHSGNTIYFGEGSWLTVV.

The CDR3 is CATRDRGADTQYF. Here the CDR3 DNA reads TGTGCCACGAGGGACAGGGGCGCAGATACGCAGTATTTT. The chain is built from TRBV19 and TRBJ2-3; 10 positions agree with TRBD1. Per the germline V gene, CDR1 is LNHDA and CDR2 is SQIVND (reference sequence). The CDR3 extends over 13 amino acids. After removal of 10 bases from V and 4 bases from J, the junction contained 5 bases not matched to a gene.

The rearrangement links TRBV27 to TRBJ1-5; possible D gene TRBD1, 5 bases. Trimming removed 2 bases at V and 4 bases at J, with 18 bases between. CDR1 is MNHEY and CDR2 is SMNVEV in the germline V gene (reference sequence). This CDR3 spans 17 amino acids. Here the CDR3 DNA reads TGTGCCAGCAGTTTAATTGATCCGGGGGTTCGTAATCAGCCCCAGCATTTT. It is translated as CASSLIDPGVRNQPQHF.

The chain couples TRBV19 to TRBJ1-5; D is unresolved. Trimming took off 7 bases at V and 2 bases at J, with 15 bases between the two ends. The CDR3 is 15 residues long. Germline values: CDR1 LNHDA, CDR2 SQIVND (reference sequence). CDR3: CASMDGSRGNQPQHF. The CDR3, as DNA: TGTGCCAGTATGGACGGGAGCCGGGGCAATCAGCCCCAGCATTTT.

The rearrangement uses TRBV20-1 and TRBJ1-4; 8 nucleotides align to TRBD1. CDR3 size: 17 residues. V dropped 3 bases and J dropped 1; count of bases not matched to a gene: 10. Germline V gives CDR1 DFQATT, CDR2 SNEGSKA (reference sequence). The CDR3 DNA follows: TGCAGTGCTAGTGGACAGGGAGGAGTGGGAACTAATGAAAAACTGTTTTTT. This encodes CSASGQGGVGTNEKLFF.

The chain uses TRBV12-3 or TRBV12-4 and TRBJ2-4; the D gene is possibly TRBD2 (5 bases). V was trimmed by 5 bases and J by 8 bases, leaving 13 bases between them. The CDR3 spans 13 residues. CDR3 protein: CASSPGVLDIQYF. The CDR3, as DNA: TGTGCCAGCAGTCCCGGGGTCTTGGACATTCAGTACTTC.

The count of this clone is one. V and J are TRBV7-2 and TRBJ2-5; perhaps TRBD1 as D (6 bases). The ends were cut back, 3 bases at V and 1 base at J, with 12 bases in the middle. Germline V gene sequence: CDR1 SGHTA, CDR2 FQGNSA. CDR3 length: 15 residues. The CDR3 loop is CASSFQLGGQETQYF. The CDR3 region has the DNA TGTGCCAGCAGCTTCCAACTAGGGGGCCAAGAGACCCAGTACTTC.

V is TRBV7-8 and J is TRBJ1-2; no definite D call. Germline CDR1 reads SGHVS; CDR2 reads FQNEAQ. V lost 1 base, J lost 4 bases, and 25 bases lay in between. The CDR3 is 19 amino acids. CDR3 protein: CASSLGASRGFMIGYGYTF. The CDR3 DNA sequence: TGTGCCAGCAGCTTAGGGGCCTCCCGGGGTTTCATGATTGGCTATGGCTACACCTTC.

The rearrangement links TRBV4-3 to TRBJ2-1; 13 bases align to TRBD2. This CDR3 has 17 residues. With 4 bases clipped from V and 6 bases from J, the junction kept 9 bases outside the gene matches. Per germline, CDR1 LGHNA and CDR2 YSLEER. The CDR3 is CASSLTSGRVIPNEQFF. Here the CDR3 DNA reads TGCGCCAGCAGCCTAACTAGCGGGAGGGTGATTCCCAATGAGCAGTTCTTC.

The V and J genes are TRBV7-9 and TRBJ2-5; 8 bases agree with TRBD1. The ends lost 1 base at V and 2 bases at J; junction bases unmatched: 9. This CDR3 is 17 amino acids long. Germline lookup yields CDR1 SEHNR and CDR2 FQNEAQ (reference sequence). CDR3 sequence reads: CASSLDSRGQDQETQYF. The CDR3 DNA reads TGTGCCAGCAGCTTAGACTCGAGGGGACAGGATCAAGAGACCCAGTACTTC.

The chain couples TRBV30 to TRBJ1-1; D possibly corresponds to TRBD1 (6 bases). Deletions cut 1 base from V and 6 bases from J, with 9 bases between. The CDR3 is 12 residues long. Per germline, CDR1 GTSNPN and CDR2 SVGIG (reference sequence). CDR3 bases: TGTGCCTGGAGTGGGGGGCTGGCTGAAGCTTTCTTT. It translates to CAWSGGLAEAFF.

This rearrangement joins TRBV7-9 to TRBJ1-1; D unresolved. Trimming shortened V by 2 bases and J by 0 bases, and 7 bases separated the two germline ends. This CDR3 region has 14 residues. The germline CDR1 and CDR2 sequences are SEHNR and FQNEAQ (reference sequence). Here the CDR3 reads CASSLKQLNTEAFF. CDR3 nucleotide sequence: TGTGCCAGCAGCTTAAAACAGCTGAACACTGAAGCTTTCTTT.

V and J are TRBV19 and TRBJ2-1, with 7 bases that match TRBD1. After removal of 4 bases from V and 0 bases from J, the junction contained 6 bases not matched to a gene. The CDR3 totals 16 residues. From germline, CDR1 is LNHDA and CDR2 SQIVND (reference sequence). CDR3: CASSNYRQGSYNEQFF. The CDR3 region has the DNA TGTGCCAGTAGTAATTACCGACAGGGCTCCTACAATGAGCAGTTCTTC.

CDR3 residues: CATSDLAATDTQYF. The CDR3 DNA reads TGTGCCACCAGTGATTTGGCGGCCACAGATACGCAGTATTTT. The rearrangement links TRBV24-1 to TRBJ2-3; D gene unclear. The germline V gene has CDR1 KGHDR and CDR2 SFDVKD. CDR3 size: 14 residues. V was cut by 0 bases and J by 2 bases, with 5 bases left in between.

The table lists this clone with a count of one. The rearrangement links TRBV6-6 to TRBJ2-5; the D is unclear. Trimming left V 7 bases short and J 5 bases short, with 14 bases between. There are 13 residues in the CDR3. CDR1 and CDR2 (germline): MNHNY, SVGAGI (reference sequence). Written as DNA, the CDR3 is TGTGCCAGCATTGCCTCCAACACGGAGACCCAGTACTTC. It codes for CASIASNTETQYF.

The gene calls are TRBV7-8 and TRBJ2-1, with 10 bases lining up with TRBD2. V was pared by 4 bases and J by 8 bases, with 11 bases of the junction left unmatched. This CDR3 has 16 residues. Looked up from germline, CDR1 is SGHVS and CDR2 is FQNEAQ. The CDR3, as DNA: TGTGCCAGCAGCTCCCTCAAGCGGGAGGGCCGGGATGAGCAGTTCTTC. This translates into CASSSLKREGRDEQFF.